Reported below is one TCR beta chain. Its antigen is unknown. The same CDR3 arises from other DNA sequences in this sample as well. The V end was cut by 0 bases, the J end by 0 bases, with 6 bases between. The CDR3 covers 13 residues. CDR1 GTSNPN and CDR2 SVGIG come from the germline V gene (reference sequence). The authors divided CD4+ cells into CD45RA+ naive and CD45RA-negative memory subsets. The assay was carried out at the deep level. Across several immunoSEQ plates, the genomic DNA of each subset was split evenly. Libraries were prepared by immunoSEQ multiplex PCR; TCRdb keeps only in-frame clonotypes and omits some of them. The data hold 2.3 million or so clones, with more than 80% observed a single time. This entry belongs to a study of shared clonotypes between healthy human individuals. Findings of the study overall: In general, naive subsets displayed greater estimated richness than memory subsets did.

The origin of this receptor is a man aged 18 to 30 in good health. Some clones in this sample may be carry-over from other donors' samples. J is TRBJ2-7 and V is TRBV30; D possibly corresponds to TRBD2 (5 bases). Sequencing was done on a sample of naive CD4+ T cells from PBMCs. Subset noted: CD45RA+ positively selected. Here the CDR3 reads CAWSVRDSYEQYF. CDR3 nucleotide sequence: TGTGCCTGGAGTGTCCGGGACTCCTACGAGCAGTACTTC. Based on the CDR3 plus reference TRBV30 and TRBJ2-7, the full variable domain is SQTIHQWPATLVQPVGSPLSLECTVEGTSNPNLYWYRQAAGRGLQLLFYSVGIGQISSEVPQNLSASRPQDRQFILSSKKLLLSDSGFYLCAWSVRDSYEQYFGPGTRLTVT.